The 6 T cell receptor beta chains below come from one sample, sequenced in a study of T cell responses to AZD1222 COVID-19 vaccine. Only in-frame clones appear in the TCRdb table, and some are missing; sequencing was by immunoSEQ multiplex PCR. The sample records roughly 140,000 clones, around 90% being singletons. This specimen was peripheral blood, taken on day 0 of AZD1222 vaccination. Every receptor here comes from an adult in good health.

CDR3 in amino acids: CASWGLTGAANEKLFF. The CDR3 DNA follows: TGTGCCAGTTGGGGCTTGACGGGAGCCGCTAATGAAAAACTGTTTTTT. The chain links TRBV2 to TRBJ1-4; D is possibly TRBD1 (5 bases). Germline lookup yields CDR1 SNHLY and CDR2 FYNNEI. CDR3 length equals 16 residues. V was trimmed by 9 bases and J by 3 bases, leaving 20 bases between them.

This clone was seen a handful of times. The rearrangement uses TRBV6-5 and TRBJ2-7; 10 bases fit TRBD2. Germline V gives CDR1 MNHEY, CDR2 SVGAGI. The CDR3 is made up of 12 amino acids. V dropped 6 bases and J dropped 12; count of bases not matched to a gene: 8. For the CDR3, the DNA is TGTGCCAGCAGCCCGGGACTAGCGATGTGGTACTTC. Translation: CASSPGLAMWYF.

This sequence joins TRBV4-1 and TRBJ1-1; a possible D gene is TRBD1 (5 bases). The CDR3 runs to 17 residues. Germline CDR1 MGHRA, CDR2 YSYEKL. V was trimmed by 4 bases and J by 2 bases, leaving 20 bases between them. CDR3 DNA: TGCGCCAGCAGCCCCGGGGCAGGAACATCAAGCAACACTGAAGCTTTCTTT. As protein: CASSPGAGTSSNTEAFF.

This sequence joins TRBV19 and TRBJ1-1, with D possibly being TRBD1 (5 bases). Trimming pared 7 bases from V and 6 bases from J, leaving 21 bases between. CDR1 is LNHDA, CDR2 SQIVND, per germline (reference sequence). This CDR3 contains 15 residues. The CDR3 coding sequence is TGTGCCAGTACCGGGGGGGATCCATATATCCCTGAAGCTTTCTTT. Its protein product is CASTGGDPYIPEAFF. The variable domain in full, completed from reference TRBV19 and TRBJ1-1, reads DGGITQSPKYLFRKEGQNVTLSCEQNLNHDAMYWYRQDPGQGLRLIYYSQIVNDFQKGDIAEGYSVSREKKESFPLTVTSAQKNPTAFYLCASTGGDPYIPEAFFGQGTRLTVV.

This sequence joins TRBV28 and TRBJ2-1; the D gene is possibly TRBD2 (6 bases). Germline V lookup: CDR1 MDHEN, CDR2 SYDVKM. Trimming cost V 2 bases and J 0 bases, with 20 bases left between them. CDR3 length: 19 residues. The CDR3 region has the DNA TGTGCCAGCAGTTTACCCTCTACTCCGGGAGCCAACTCCTACAATGAGCAGTTCTTC. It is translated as CASSLPSTPGANSYNEQFF.

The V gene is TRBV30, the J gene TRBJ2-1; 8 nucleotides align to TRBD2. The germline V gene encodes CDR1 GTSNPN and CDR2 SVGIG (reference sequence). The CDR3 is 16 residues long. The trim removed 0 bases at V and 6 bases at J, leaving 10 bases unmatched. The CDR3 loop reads CAWSVQGGRPVNEQFF. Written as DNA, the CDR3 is TGTGCCTGGAGTGTACAGGGCGGGAGGCCGGTCAATGAGCAGTTCTTC.